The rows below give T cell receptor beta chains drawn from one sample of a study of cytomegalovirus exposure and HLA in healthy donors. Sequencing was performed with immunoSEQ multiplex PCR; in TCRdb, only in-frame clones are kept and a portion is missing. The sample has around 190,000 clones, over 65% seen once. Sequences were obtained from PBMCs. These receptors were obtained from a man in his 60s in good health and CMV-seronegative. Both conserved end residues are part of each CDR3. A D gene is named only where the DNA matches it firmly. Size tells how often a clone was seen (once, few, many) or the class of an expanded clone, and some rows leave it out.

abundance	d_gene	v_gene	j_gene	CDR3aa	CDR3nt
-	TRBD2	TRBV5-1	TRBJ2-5	CASRGTSGQETQYF	TGCGCCAGCAGGGGGACTAGCGGACAAGAGACCCAGTACTTC
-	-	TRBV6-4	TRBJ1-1	CASRDTATANTEAFF	TGTGCCAGCAGGGACACAGCTACCGCGAACACTGAAGCTTTCTTT
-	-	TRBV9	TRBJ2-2	CASSVGQFANTGELFF	TGTGCCAGCAGCGTTGGACAGTTCGCGAACACCGGGGAGCTGTTTTTT
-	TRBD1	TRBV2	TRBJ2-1	CASSTTTTGYNEQFF	TGTGCCAGCAGCACGACCACGACAGGGTACAATGAGCAGTTCTTC
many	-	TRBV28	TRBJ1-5	CASSNGGTQPQHF	TGTGCCAGCAGCAACGGGGGTACTCAGCCCCAGCATTTT
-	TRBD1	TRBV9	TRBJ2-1	CASSGADRAGHEQFF	TGTGCCAGCAGCGGAGCGGACAGGGCTGGCCATGAGCAGTTCTTC
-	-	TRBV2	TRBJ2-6	CASSVTRSGANVLTF	TGTGCCAGCAGTGTCACGCGGTCTGGGGCCAACGTCCTGACTTTC
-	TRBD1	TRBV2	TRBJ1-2	CASSGQGARYGYTF	TGTGCCAGCAGCGGACAGGGGGCGAGGTATGGCTACACCTTC
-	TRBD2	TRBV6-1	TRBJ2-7	CASSEALGGGASEQYF	TGTGCCAGCAGTGAGGCCTTGGGCGGGGGGGCCTCCGAGCAGTACTTC
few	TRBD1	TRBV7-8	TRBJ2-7	CASRHNRGGDTYEQYF	TGTGCCAGCAGACACAACAGGGGCGGCGACACCTACGAGCAGTACTTC
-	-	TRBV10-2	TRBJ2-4	CASSESRQLAKNIQYF	TGCGCCAGCAGTGAGTCGAGACAGCTAGCCAAAAACATTCAGTACTTC
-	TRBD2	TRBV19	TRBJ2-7	CASSMPGRGGEQYF	TGTGCCAGTAGTATGCCTGGACGCGGGGGGGAGCAGTACTTC
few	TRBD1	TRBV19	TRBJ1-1	CASSTYYRGAGTEAFF	TGTGCCAGTAGTACATACTACAGGGGCGCGGGAACTGAAGCTTTCTTT
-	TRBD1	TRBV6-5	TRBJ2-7	CASRDRIYEQYF	TGTGCCAGCAGGGACAGGATCTACGAGCAGTACTTC
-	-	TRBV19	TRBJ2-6	CASSIATVLSGANVLTF	TGTGCCAGTAGTATAGCCACGGTGCTCTCTGGGGCCAACGTCCTGACTTTC
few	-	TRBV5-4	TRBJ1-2	CASSLEGTGANYGYTF	TGTGCCAGCAGCTTGGAGGGAACCGGGGCTAACTATGGCTACACCTTC
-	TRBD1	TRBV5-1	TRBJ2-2	CASQPGQGAGGGELFF	TGCGCCAGCCAACCGGGACAGGGGGCCGGAGGCGGGGAGCTGTTTTTT
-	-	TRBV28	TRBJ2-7	CASSLGGFSSYEQYF	TGTGCCAGCAGTTTAGGCGGGTTCAGCTCCTACGAGCAGTACTTC
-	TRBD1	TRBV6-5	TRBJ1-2	CASSFLQGVGYTF	TGTGCCAGCAGTTTCTTACAGGGGGTTGGCTACACCTTC
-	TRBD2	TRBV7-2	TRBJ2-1	CASSLTSGGYNEQFF	TGTGCCAGCAGCTTGACTAGCGGGGGGTACAATGAGCAGTTCTTC
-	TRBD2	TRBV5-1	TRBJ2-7	CASSLATGGSISYEQYF	TGCGCCAGCAGCTTGGCCACCGGCGGGAGTATCTCCTACGAGCAGTACTTC
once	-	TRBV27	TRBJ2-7	CASSLLWGGKPYEQYF	TGTGCCAGCAGTTTGCTCTGGGGCGGGAAACCCTACGAGCAGTACTTC
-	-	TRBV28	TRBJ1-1	CASTFEGVGEAFF	TGTGCCAGCACCTTTGAGGGGGTGGGTGAAGCTTTCTTT
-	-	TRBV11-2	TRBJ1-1	CASSYNRAAEEAFF	TGTGCCAGCAGCTACAACAGGGCAGCTGAGGAAGCTTTCTTT
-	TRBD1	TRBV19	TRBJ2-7	CASSIEGQGIHEQYF	TGTGCCAGTAGTATAGAGGGACAGGGGATCCACGAGCAGTACTTC
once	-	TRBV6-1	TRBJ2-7	CASSVGGRDEQYF	TGTGCCAGCAGTGTCGGGGGGCGCGACGAGCAGTACTTC
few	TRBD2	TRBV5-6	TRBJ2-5	CASSYGPGGETQYF	TGTGCCAGCAGTTATGGACCGGGAGGAGAGACCCAGTACTTC
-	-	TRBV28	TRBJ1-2	CASSLSRTAYGYTF	TGTGCCAGCAGTTTATCCCGGACAGCTTATGGCTACACCTTC
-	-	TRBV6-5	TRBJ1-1	CASSTGNTEAFF	TGTGCCAGCAGTACGGGTAACACTGAAGCTTTCTTT
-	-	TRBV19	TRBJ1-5	CASSSREGQPQHF	TGTGCCAGTAGTTCCAGGGAGGGCCAGCCCCAGCATTTT
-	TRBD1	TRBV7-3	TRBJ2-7	CASSRDRGFEQYF	TGTGCCAGCAGCCGGGACAGGGGATTCGAGCAGTACTTC
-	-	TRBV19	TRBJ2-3	CASSIGLVSTQYF	TGTGCCAGTAGTATAGGACTAGTGTCTACGCAGTATTTT
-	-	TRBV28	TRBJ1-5	CASSSDFGVMPQHF	TGTGCCAGCAGTTCCGACTTCGGGGTAATGCCCCAGCATTTT
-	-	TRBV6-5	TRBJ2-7	CASSSGLWEQYF	TGTGCCAGCAGTTCAGGGTTATGGGAGCAGTACTTC
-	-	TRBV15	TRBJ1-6	CATSRDRNSYSYNSPLHF	TGTGCCACCAGCAGAGATCGGAACAGCTACTCCTATAATTCACCCCTCCACTTT
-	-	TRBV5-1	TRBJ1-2	CASSLALGVNYGYTF	TGCGCCAGCAGCTTGGCCCTGGGCGTCAACTATGGCTACACCTTC
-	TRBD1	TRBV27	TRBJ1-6	CASRGDRRLSLWSPLHF	TGTGCCAGCAGGGGGGACAGGCGATTATCTTTGTGGTCACCCCTCCACTTT
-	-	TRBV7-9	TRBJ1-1	CASSLVANTEAFF	TGTGCCAGCAGCTTAGTGGCGAACACTGAAGCTTTCTTT
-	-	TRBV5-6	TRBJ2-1	CASSPGVLSYNEQFF	TGTGCCAGCAGCCCCGGGGTTCTCTCCTACAATGAGCAGTTCTTC
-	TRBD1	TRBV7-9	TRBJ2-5	CASSFGTAQETQYF	TGTGCCAGCAGCTTCGGGACAGCCCAAGAGACCCAGTACTTC
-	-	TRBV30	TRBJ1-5	CAWSVPWDYSNQPQHF	TGTGCCTGGAGTGTACCCTGGGACTATAGCAATCAGCCCCAGCATTTT
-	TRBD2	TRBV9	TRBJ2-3	CASSVRASGTDTQYF	TGTGCCAGCAGCGTAAGGGCTAGCGGGACAGATACGCAGTATTTT
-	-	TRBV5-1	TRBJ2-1	CASSALEDEQFF	TGCGCCAGCAGCGCACTAGAGGATGAGCAGTTCTTC
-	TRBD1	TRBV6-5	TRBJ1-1	CASGRRGREAFF	TGTGCCAGCGGTCGCAGGGGGCGTGAAGCTTTCTTT
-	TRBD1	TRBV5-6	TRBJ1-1	CASSGQGALGTEAFF	TGTGCCAGCAGCGGACAGGGGGCGCTCGGCACTGAAGCTTTCTTT
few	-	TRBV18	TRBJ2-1	CASSPQETRNEQFF	TGTGCCAGCTCACCACAGGAGACCCGAAATGAGCAGTTCTTC
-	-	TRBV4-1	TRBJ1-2	CASSQDLYDANYGYTF	TGCGCCAGCAGCCAAGACCTCTACGATGCTAACTATGGCTACACCTTC
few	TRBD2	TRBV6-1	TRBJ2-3	CASSEALLVGGGTDTQYF	TGTGCCAGCAGTGAAGCGCTTTTGGTCGGGGGGGGTACAGATACGCAGTATTTT